The 28 T cell receptor beta chains in this list originate from one sample, sequenced in a study of early T cells in non-severe SARS-CoV-2 infection. A single record per CDR3 protein comes from TCRdb applying MiXCR to the 5' RACE reads. The sample has 70,000 to 95,000 distinct CDR3 sequences, about 14% seen once; the top ten hold 9.5% to 13%. The sample taken for sequencing was whole blood. Every receptor here comes from an adult who was a healthcare worker with PCR-confirmed SARS-CoV-2 infection or an uninfected control (not recorded which).

V gene TRBV2 combines with J gene TRBJ2-2; D may be TRBD1 (7 bases). Deletions cut 4 bases from V and 5 bases from J, with 14 bases between. CDR3 length: 15 residues. CDR1 SNHLY and CDR2 FYNNEI come from the germline V gene. The CDR3 loop is CASSGGTARTGELFF. The CDR3 DNA sequence: TGTGCCAGCAGTGGCGGGACAGCGAGGACCGGGGAGCTGTTTTTT. Using reference TRBV2 and TRBJ2-2 for the parts outside the CDR3, the full variable domain is EPEVTQTPSHQVTQMGQEVILRCVPISNHLYFYWYRQILGQKVEFLVSFYNNEISEKSEIFDDQFSVERPDGSNFTLKIRSTKLEDSAMYFCASSGGTARTGELFFGEGSRLTVL.

The V call is TRBV5-1, the J call TRBJ2-2; D uncertain. The germline CDR1 and CDR2 sequences are SGHRS and YFSETQ. The V gene lost 5 bases and the J gene lost 1 base, with 6 bases spanning the gap. This CDR3 region has 13 residues. As DNA, the CDR3 is TGCGCCAGCAGTTGGGGGAACACCGGGGAGCTGTTTTTT. Its protein product is CASSWGNTGELFF.

The gene calls are TRBV6-1 and TRBJ1-1; TRBD1 is a possible D gene (5 bases). V lost 4 bases, J lost 2 bases, and 11 bases lay in between. This CDR3 comprises 14 residues. In germline, CDR1 is MNHNS, CDR2 SASEGT. As DNA, the CDR3 is TGTGCCAGCAGTGTGGGGCCCGCTAACACTGAAGCTTTCTTT. It translates to CASSVGPANTEAFF.

DNA of the CDR3: TGCAGCGTTGGGAGTAGCGGGGGTGGGGATACGCAGTATTTT. Its protein is CSVGSSGGGDTQYF. The chain carries TRBV29-1 and TRBJ2-3, with 9 bases lining up with TRBD2. Germline trimming cut 4 bases from V and 6 bases from J; bases unmatched to any gene: 8. Germline V lookup: CDR1 SQVTM, CDR2 ANQGSEA. This CDR3 has 14 amino acids.

The V and J genes are TRBV29-1 and TRBJ1-6; TRBD1 matches 7 bases. The CDR3 totals 13 residues. Per germline, CDR1 SQVTM and CDR2 ANQGSEA. The V segment lost 6 bases and the J segment 6 bases; nucleotides outside the gene matches: 5. CDR3 nucleotide sequence: TGCAGCGTGCAACAGGGGCGTAATTCACCCCTCCACTTT. Amino acids: CSVQQGRNSPLHF.

The chain is built from TRBV29-1 and TRBJ1-1; TRBD1 might be the D (5 bases). V lost 7 bases to trimming and J lost 4 bases, with 16 bases between them. CDR3 length equals 13 residues. Germline CDR1 and CDR2: SQVTM and ANQGSEA. The DNA of the CDR3 is TGCAGCGGTAGACGGGGCGTGGGCACTGAAGCTTTCTTT. Its translation: CSGRRGVGTEAFF.

This sequence joins TRBV7-2 and TRBJ1-3; D is uncertain. Deletions cut 0 bases from V and 0 bases from J, with 9 bases between. CDR3 length equals 16 residues. CDR1 and CDR2 from the germline V gene are SGHTA and FQGNSA. DNA of the CDR3: TGTGCCAGCAGCTTAGCGCGGTACGGCTCTGGAAACACCATATATTTT. It yields the protein CASSLARYGSGNTIYF.

This chain links TRBV6-5 with TRBJ1-5, with D uncertain. This CDR3 region has 15 residues. Between the trimmed V and J ends, which lost 0 bases and 4 bases, there was a span of 10 bases. Germline V gene sequence: CDR1 MNHEY, CDR2 SVGAGI. The CDR3, as DNA: TGTGCCAGCAGTTACTCTCCAGCCGGAAATCAGCCCCAGCATTTT. Its protein product is CASSYSPAGNQPQHF.

This clonotype was picked up many times. The rearrangement uses TRBV2 and TRBJ1-2; D ambiguous. The CDR3 contains 14 residues. V gave up 1 base and J gave up 3 bases, with 9 bases separating them. Germline V CDR1 and CDR2: SNHLY, FYNNEI. This chain's CDR3 is CASSEEEVDYGYTF. CDR3 bases: TGTGCCAGCAGTGAAGAGGAGGTGGACTATGGCTACACCTTC.

This rearrangement joins TRBV2 to TRBJ1-6, with D possibly matching TRBD1 (5 bases). V lost 1 base to trimming and J lost 1 base, with 8 bases between them. CDR1 SNHLY and CDR2 FYNNEI come from the germline V gene. The CDR3 has 16 amino acids. Here the CDR3 reads CASSEVGDSYNSPLHF. The CDR3 region has the DNA TGTGCCAGCAGTGAAGTGGGGGATTCCTATAATTCACCCCTCCACTTT.

This clonotype was observed at least ten times. The chain carries TRBV29-1 and TRBJ2-7; D gene ambiguous. The CDR3 is 12 amino acids. The germline V and J ends were trimmed by 4 bases and 0 bases, with 7 bases remaining between them. Per germline, CDR1 SQVTM and CDR2 ANQGSEA. In nucleotides, the CDR3 is TGCAGCGTTGGTCAGGACTCCTACGAGCAGTACTTC. This sequence encodes CSVGQDSYEQYF.

Ten or more counts support this clonotype. This CDR3 is CASIADPARGVEQYF. The CDR3 bases are TGTGCCAGCATCGCCGACCCGGCCCGTGGGGTAGAGCAGTACTTC. The gene calls are TRBV12-3 or TRBV12-4 and TRBJ2-7; D ambiguous. The CDR3 runs 15 residues. Trimming cost V 7 bases and J 7 bases, with 23 bases left between them.

The rearrangement joins TRBV7-9 to TRBJ2-7, with D perhaps assigned TRBD1 or TRBD2 (5 bases each). The germline gives CDR1 SEHNR, CDR2 FQNEAQ (reference sequence). With 8 bases removed from V and 2 bases from J, the gap between germline ends came to 13 bases. CDR3 length: 13 amino acids. The CDR3 DNA reads as TGTGCCAGCGGCCAGGGAGCAGCCTACGAGCAGTACTTC. This encodes CASGQGAAYEQYF. The full variable domain, completed using reference TRBV7-9 and TRBJ2-7, is DTGVSQNPRHKITKRGQNVTFRCDPISEHNRLYWYRQTLGQGPEFLTYFQNEAQLEKSRLLSDRFSAERPKGSFSTLEIQRTEQGDSAMYLCASGQGAAYEQYFGPGTRLTVT.

This clonotype was seen a few times. The chain employs TRBV5-1 and TRBJ2-7; TRBD1 aligns across 10 bases. J was trimmed by 0 bases and V by 3 bases; bases with no gene match: 3. CDR3 length: 15 amino acids. In germline, CDR1 is SGHRS, CDR2 YFSETQ. In DNA, the CDR3 is TGCGCCAGCAGCTACGGACAGGGGGTCTCCTACGAGCAGTACTTC. This gives the protein CASSYGQGVSYEQYF.

This rearrangement joins TRBV6-2 or TRBV6-3 to TRBJ2-3, with D perhaps given as TRBD1 or TRBD2 (6 bases each). Germline V gives CDR1 MNHEY, CDR2 SVGEGT. This CDR3 is built from 13 residues. Trimming stripped 10 bases from V and 0 bases from J, with 11 bases between. The CDR3 DNA sequence: TGTGCCACCGGGGGCGCTAGCACAGATACGCAGTATTTT. This translates into CATGGASTDTQYF.

V and J are TRBV7-9 and TRBJ2-3; D gene unclear. This CDR3 region has 15 residues. The V end lost 1 base, the J end lost 2 bases, and 10 bases lay between the germline ends. CDR1 is SEHNR, CDR2 FQNEAQ, per germline (reference sequence). CDR3 sequence reads: CASSLVAGNTDTQYF. The CDR3 DNA reads TGTGCCAGCAGCTTAGTGGCAGGAAACACAGATACGCAGTATTTT. The whole variable domain, remainder taken from reference TRBV7-9 and TRBJ2-3, is DTGVSQNPRHKITKRGQNVTFRCDPISEHNRLYWYRQTLGQGPEFLTYFQNEAQLEKSRLLSDRFSAERPKGSFSTLEIQRTEQGDSAMYLCASSLVAGNTDTQYFGPGTRLTVL.

This clonotype was seen a handful of times. V gene TRBV10-2 combines with J gene TRBJ2-5; TRBD1 or TRBD2 may be the D gene (5 bases each). The CDR3 is 14 residues long. V shed 10 bases and J shed 1 base, with 16 bases lying between them. CDR1 and CDR2 from the germline V gene are WSHSY and SAAADI. In DNA form, the CDR3 reads TGCGCCACCACCTTCCGGGACCTCCAAGAGACCCAGTACTTC. Amino acids: CATTFRDLQETQYF.

This clonotype was picked up a small number of times. This sequence joins TRBV12-3 or TRBV12-4 and TRBJ2-6; D could derive from TRBD1 or TRBD2 (5 bases each). The CDR3 has 18 amino acids. The V and J ends lost 1 base and 0 bases respectively, with 13 bases between them. CDR3 sequence (DNA): TGTGCCAGCAGTTTAGATCCAGGGAGAAGCTCTGGGGCCAACGTCCTGACTTTC. Protein sequence: CASSLDPGRSSGANVLTF.

This clonotype was counted only a few times. This sequence joins TRBV2 and TRBJ2-4; the D gene is possibly TRBD1 (6 bases). The CDR3 length is 16 residues. CDR1 and CDR2 (germline): SNHLY, FYNNEI. V gave up 8 bases and J gave up 2 bases, with 19 bases separating them. CDR3: CASGGWDPLSKNIQYF. The CDR3 DNA reads as TGTGCCAGCGGGGGCTGGGATCCGCTATCCAAAAACATTCAGTACTTC.

This clonotype was observed many times. This chain connects TRBV11-2 to TRBJ2-7; possible D gene TRBD1, 5 bases. CDR3 length: 15 amino acids. The ends were cut back, 1 base at V and 4 bases at J, with 14 bases in the middle. Germline V gene lookup returns CDR1 SGHAT and CDR2 FQNNGV. The CDR3 nucleotides are TGTGCCAGCAGCTTAGCATCCAGGGCTGGTTACGAGCAGTACTTC. This sequence encodes CASSLASRAGYEQYF.

The V gene is TRBV7-9, the J gene TRBJ1-6; 9 nucleotides align to TRBD1. The germline V gene has CDR1 SEHNR and CDR2 FQNEAQ (reference sequence). The CDR3 totals 14 residues. The trim removed 5 bases at V and 7 bases at J, leaving 3 bases unmatched. Here the CDR3 reads CASSAGQGNSPLHF. DNA of the CDR3: TGTGCCAGCAGCGCGGGACAGGGAAATTCACCCCTCCACTTT.

This clonotype was found a few times. The V call is TRBV5-8, the J call TRBJ2-1, with a weak D call TRBD2 (5 bases). Germline CDR1 and CDR2: SGHTS and YDEGEE. Trimming cost V 5 bases and J 8 bases, with 14 bases left between them. CDR3 size: 13 residues. The CDR3 spells CASRPLDFDEQFF. CDR3 DNA: TGTGCCAGCAGACCACTAGACTTCGATGAGCAGTTCTTC. Drawing the rest from reference TRBV5-8 and TRBJ2-1, the complete variable domain is EAGVTQSPTHLIKTRGQQATLRCSPISGHTSVYWYQQALGLGLQFLLWYDEGEERNRGNFPPRFSGRQFPNYSSELNVNALELEDSALYLCASRPLDFDEQFFGPGTRLTVL.

This clonotype was found a few times. The chain carries TRBV2 and TRBJ1-2; unclear D gene. V dropped 6 bases and J dropped 8 bases, with 25 bases sitting between them. CDR3 length equals 16 residues. Germline CDR1 and CDR2: SNHLY and FYNNEI. Here the CDR3 DNA reads TGTGCCAGCAGCCTAATCCCAGACACCCCCGGCGAGGGCTACACCTTC. This codes for CASSLIPDTPGEGYTF.

Concerning this clonotype itself: A read error may explain this, as a much larger clone is one base away. CDR3 in DNA: TGCAGCGTCGGTGGGTCCAGGACAGTCAAGTATTTT. The encoded protein is CSVGGSRTVKYF. V gene TRBV29-1 combines with J gene TRBJ2-3; possibly TRBD1 for D (6 bases). CDR1 and CDR2 from the germline V gene are SQVTM and ANQGSEA. V was shortened by 6 bases and J by 13 bases, with 20 bases between the two germline ends. The CDR3 totals 12 residues.

This clonotype was counted between two and nine times. The CDR3, as DNA: TGCGCCAGCAGCTTGGACAGGGTGCGTGGAAACACCATATATTTT. This codes for CASSLDRVRGNTIYF. The chain combines TRBV5-1 with TRBJ1-3, with a possible D match to TRBD1 (6 bases). The CDR3 length is 15 residues. V shed 0 bases and J shed 3 bases, with 10 bases lying between them. Germline V lookup: CDR1 SGHRS, CDR2 YFSETQ.

This clonotype occurred a few times. V is TRBV12-3 or TRBV12-4 and J is TRBJ1-4, with D possibly being TRBD1 (6 bases). This CDR3 has 13 residues. Trimming shortened V by 8 bases and J by 3 bases, and 10 bases separated the two germline ends. The CDR3 DNA is TGTGCCAGCGGGGGGGCGTCTAATGAAAAACTGTTTTTT. Encoded protein: CASGGASNEKLFF.

This clonotype was seen only a few times. V usage is TRBV14 and J usage is TRBJ2-1; 8 bases fit TRBD2. The V gene end was trimmed by 5 bases and the J gene end by 1 base; junction bases not matched to a gene: 7. CDR1 and CDR2 (germline): SGHDN, FVKESK. The CDR3 contains 16 residues. CDR3 region: CASSSVAGPSYNEQFF. The CDR3 nucleotides read TGTGCCAGCAGCTCCGTAGCGGGGCCTTCCTACAATGAGCAGTTCTTC.

At least ten counts were recorded for this clonotype. The chain has TRBV5-1 and TRBJ2-2; D is uncertain. V lost 7 bases, J lost 0 bases, and 10 bases lay in between. Germline V gene lookup returns CDR1 SGHRS and CDR2 YFSETQ. There are 14 residues in the CDR3. The CDR3 DNA is TGCGCCAGCTCCCGTCCAGCGAACACCGGGGAGCTGTTTTTT. Its protein is CASSRPANTGELFF.